Each of the 15 T cell receptor beta chains below was sequenced from the same sample in a study of shared clonotypes between healthy human individuals. Sequenced by immunoSEQ multiplex PCR; TCRdb stores in-frame clones only, minus some. The table has around 1.9 million clones, about 93% seen once; the top ten hold 1.7%. Naive CD8 cells were CD45RO-negative, positively selected for CCR7, excluding terminally differentiated effector memory CD45RA+ cells. Sequencing was done on a sample of naive CD8+ T cells from PBMCs. These receptors were obtained from a man younger than 35 in good health. Some clones in this sample may be carry-over from other donors' samples.

The rearrangement uses TRBV7-9 and TRBJ2-1; D unclear. Between the trimmed V and J ends, which lost 0 bases and 8 bases, there was a span of 5 bases. There are 12 residues in the CDR3. Looked up from germline, CDR1 is SEHNR and CDR2 is FQNEAQ (reference sequence). The CDR3: CASSLADYEQFF. For the CDR3, the DNA is TGTGCCAGCAGCTTAGCTGACTATGAGCAGTTCTTC.

The chain links TRBV7-2 to TRBJ1-1; D remains unclear. The ends were cut back, 6 bases at V and 1 base at J, with 12 bases in the middle. Germline-derived CDR1 and CDR2 are SGHTA and FQGNSA. The CDR3 has 14 residues. The CDR3 bases are TGTGCCAGCAGACGGATAATAGGGAACACTGAAGCTTTCTTT. Residues: CASRRIIGNTEAFF.

V and J are TRBV2 and TRBJ1-2, with 7 bases fitting TRBD1. The V segment lost 10 bases and the J segment 0 bases; nucleotides outside the gene matches: 11. Germline V gives CDR1 SNHLY, CDR2 FYNNEI. The CDR3 spans 15 residues. CDR3 sequence (DNA): TGTGCCACCGATAACCGGGACAGCACTAACTATGGCTACACCTTC. Its translation is CATDNRDSTNYGYTF.

V and J are TRBV28 and TRBJ1-1, with a possible D match to TRBD1 (6 bases). The V and J ends lost 6 bases and 0 bases respectively, with 20 bases between them. This CDR3 contains 17 residues. The germline V gene has CDR1 MDHEN and CDR2 SYDVKM. The CDR3 coding sequence is TGTGCCAGCAGCCCAGCCCCTTCGGGACACCTGAACACTGAAGCTTTCTTT. Its protein product is CASSPAPSGHLNTEAFF.

The J gene is TRBJ2-7, the V gene TRBV5-6, with D tentatively TRBD1 (6 bases). Germline V lookup: CDR1 SGHDT, CDR2 YYEEEE. Trimming cost V 4 bases and J 3 bases, with 17 bases left between them. The CDR3 spans 15 residues. The CDR3 sequence: CASSPGIGQLYEQYF. In DNA form, the CDR3 reads TGTGCCAGCAGCCCAGGGATCGGACAGCTCTACGAGCAGTACTTC.

The gene calls are TRBV9 and TRBJ2-2, with 9 bases fitting TRBD2. Trimming at V came to 6 bases and at J to 2 bases, leaving 14 bases not matched to a gene. Looked up from germline, CDR1 is SGDLS and CDR2 is YYNGEE. The CDR3 is made up of 18 amino acids. Written as DNA, the CDR3 is TGTGCCAGCAAGACTACGGAGTTGACTAGCGGAAACACCGGGGAGCTGTTTTTT. Translating gives CASKTTELTSGNTGELFF.

This clone has only a few counts. The V and J genes are TRBV27 and TRBJ1-1; no definite D call. The CDR3 runs 12 residues. CDR1 is MNHEY and CDR2 is SMNVEV in the germline V gene (reference sequence). V lost 3 bases to trimming and J lost 1 base, with 3 bases between them. The CDR3 here is CASSLWNTEAFF. CDR3 nucleotide sequence: TGTGCCAGCAGTTTGTGGAACACTGAAGCTTTCTTT.

The chain is built from TRBV4-1 and TRBJ1-2; 12 bases are shared with TRBD1. V dropped 4 bases and J dropped 7; count of bases not matched to a gene: 7. The CDR3 has 15 amino acids. CDR1 is MGHRA and CDR2 is YSYEKL in the germline V gene. CDR3 residues: CASSLGTGGAFGYTF. The CDR3 DNA reads TGCGCCAGCAGCCTGGGGACAGGGGGCGCGTTTGGCTACACCTTC.

The V call is TRBV7-2, the J call TRBJ1-2, with D uncertain. Deletions cut 4 bases from V and 1 base from J, with 22 bases between. CDR1 is SGHTA and CDR2 is FQGNSA in the germline V gene. The CDR3 is 18 residues long. The CDR3 is CASSSKREASPLNYGYTF. In DNA form, the CDR3 reads TGTGCCAGCAGCTCGAAAAGGGAGGCCTCCCCTCTTAACTATGGCTACACCTTC.

The CDR3 protein is CASSDEANQPQHF. DNA of the CDR3: TGTGCCAGCAGTGATGAGGCGAATCAGCCCCAGCATTTT. This chain joins TRBV6-1 and TRBJ1-5; the D is unclear. This CDR3 contains 13 residues. Deletions cut 3 bases from V and 4 bases from J, with 7 bases between. Germline assignment: CDR1 MNHNS and CDR2 SASEGT.

The chain recombines TRBV10-3 with TRBJ1-3, with D tentatively TRBD1 (6 bases). Germline CDR1 is ENHRY and CDR2 is SYGVKD. The V end was cut by 7 bases, the J end by 2 bases, with 15 bases between. This CDR3 has 15 residues. This chain's CDR3 is CAIKGSGAAGNTIYF. The CDR3 DNA sequence: TGTGCCATCAAGGGGTCGGGGGCAGCTGGAAACACCATATATTTT.

The DNA of the CDR3 is TGTGCCAGCACCCCCCGAACCGCGGGCCCCAATGAGCAGTTCTTC. The encoded protein is CASTPRTAGPNEQFF. This chain links TRBV6-6 with TRBJ2-1; tentative D call: TRBD2 (5 bases). Germline CDR1 MNHNY, CDR2 SVGAGI (reference sequence). Trimming shortened V by 7 bases and J by 6 bases, and 19 bases separated the two germline ends. This CDR3 is 15 amino acids long.

The chain links TRBV19 to TRBJ2-7; 7 bases map to TRBD2. CDR3 size: 16 residues. With V trimmed by 5 bases and J by 2 bases, 12 bases remained unmatched. CDR1 and CDR2 (germline): LNHDA, SQIVND (reference sequence). The CDR3 DNA follows: TGTGCCAGTAGTCTTGCCTACTCTAGCGGTCCCTACGAGCAGTACTTC. The encoded protein is CASSLAYSSGPYEQYF.

This clone has only a few counts. The gene calls are TRBV19 and TRBJ2-7, with D perhaps assigned TRBD1 or TRBD2 (5 bases each). The CDR3 runs 14 residues. Germline V CDR1 and CDR2: LNHDA, SQIVND (reference sequence). V lost 6 bases to trimming and J lost 3 bases, with 15 bases between them. The CDR3 loop reads CASRAGGRDYEQYF. The CDR3 DNA reads as TGTGCCAGTAGGGCCGGAGGCAGGGACTACGAGCAGTACTTC.

The sample holds a few counts of this clone. V and J are TRBV21-1 and TRBJ2-2; TRBD2 reflects the table's D call only, with no check against the DNA. TRBV21-1 corresponds to a pseudogene. This CDR3 spans 16 amino acids. The CDR3 nucleotides read TGTGCCACCCCGGGACTAGCGGGAGGCCGAACCGGGGAGCTGTTTTTT. Encoded protein: CATPGLAGGRTGELFF.